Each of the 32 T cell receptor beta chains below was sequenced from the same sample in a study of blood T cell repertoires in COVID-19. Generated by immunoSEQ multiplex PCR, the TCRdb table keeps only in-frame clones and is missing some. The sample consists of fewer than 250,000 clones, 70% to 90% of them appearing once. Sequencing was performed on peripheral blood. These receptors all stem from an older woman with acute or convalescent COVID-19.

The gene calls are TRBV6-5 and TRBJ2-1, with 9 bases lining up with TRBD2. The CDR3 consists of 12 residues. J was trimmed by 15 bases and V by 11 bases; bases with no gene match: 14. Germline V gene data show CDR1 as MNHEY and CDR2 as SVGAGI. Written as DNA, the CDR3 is TGTGCCGGCGGGCGGGGGGGCTCGAGCCTGTTCTTC. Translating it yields CAGGRGGSSLFF.

The CDR3 here is CASSLQENTEAFF. In nucleotides, the CDR3 is TGCGCCAGCAGCCTACAGGAGAACACTGAAGCTTTCTTT. J is TRBJ1-1 and V is TRBV5-1; maybe TRBD1 (5 bases). The ends were cut back, 4 bases at V and 1 base at J, with 8 bases in the middle. Germline CDR1 reads SGHRS; CDR2 reads YFSETQ. The CDR3 has 13 amino acids.

The CDR3 sequence: CASSSGQGGSPLHF. In DNA, the CDR3 is TGTGCCAGCAGCTCGGGACAGGGAGGCTCACCCCTCCACTTT. J is TRBJ1-6 and V is TRBV28; 9 bases are a match to TRBD1. CDR3 length: 14 amino acids. Germline CDR1 and CDR2: MDHEN and SYDVKM. Unmatched junction bases numbered 7, after V lost 6 bases and J lost 10 bases. Based on the CDR3 plus reference TRBV28 and TRBJ1-6, the full variable domain is DVKVTQSSRYLVKRTGEKVFLECVQDMDHENMFWYRQDPGLGLRLIYFSYDVKMKEKGDIPEGYSVSREKKERFSLILESASTNQTSMYLCASSSGQGGSPLHFGNGTRLTVT.

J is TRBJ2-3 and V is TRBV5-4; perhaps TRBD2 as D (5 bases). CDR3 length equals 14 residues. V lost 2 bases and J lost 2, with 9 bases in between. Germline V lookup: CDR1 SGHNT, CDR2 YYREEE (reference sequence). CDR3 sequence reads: CASSLRTSTDTQYF. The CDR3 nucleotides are TGTGCCAGCAGCTTAAGGACTTCCACAGATACGCAGTATTTT.

The CDR3 is CASSFTSGANYEQYF. The CDR3 DNA sequence: TGTGCCAGCAGTTTTACTAGCGGAGCCAACTACGAGCAGTACTTC. The chain couples TRBV7-6 to TRBJ2-7, with TRBD2 identical over 8 bases. The CDR3 loop spans 15 amino acids. CDR1 and CDR2 (germline): SGHVS, FNYEAQ. J lost 3 bases, V lost 6 bases, and 10 bases had no gene match.

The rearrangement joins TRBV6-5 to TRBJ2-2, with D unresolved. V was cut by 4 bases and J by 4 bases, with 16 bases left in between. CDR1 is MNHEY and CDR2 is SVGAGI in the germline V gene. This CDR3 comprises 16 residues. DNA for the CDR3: TGTGCCAGCAGTTCCATGGCACCAAGAACCACCGGGGAGCTGTTTTTT. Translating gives CASSSMAPRTTGELFF.

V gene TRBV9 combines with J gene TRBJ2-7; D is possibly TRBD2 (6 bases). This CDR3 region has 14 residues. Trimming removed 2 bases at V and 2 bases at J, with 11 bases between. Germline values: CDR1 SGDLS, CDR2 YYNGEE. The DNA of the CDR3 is TGTGCCAGCAGCGTTTCCGGGACTCCCTACGAGCAGTACTTC. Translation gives CASSVSGTPYEQYF.

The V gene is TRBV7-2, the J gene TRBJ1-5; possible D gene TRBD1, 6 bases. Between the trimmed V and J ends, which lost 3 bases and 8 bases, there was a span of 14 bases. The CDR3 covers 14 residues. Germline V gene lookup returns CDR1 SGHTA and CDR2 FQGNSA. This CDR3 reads CASSFTGDIEPQHF. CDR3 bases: TGTGCCAGCAGCTTCACCGGGGACATAGAGCCCCAGCATTTT.

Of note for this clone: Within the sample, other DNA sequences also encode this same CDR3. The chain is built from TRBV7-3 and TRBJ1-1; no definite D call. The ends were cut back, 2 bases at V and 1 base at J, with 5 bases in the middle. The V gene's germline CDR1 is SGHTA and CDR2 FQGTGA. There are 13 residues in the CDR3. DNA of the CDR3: TGTGCCAGCAGCTTAGGCCAGAACACTGAAGCTTTCTTT. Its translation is CASSLGQNTEAFF.

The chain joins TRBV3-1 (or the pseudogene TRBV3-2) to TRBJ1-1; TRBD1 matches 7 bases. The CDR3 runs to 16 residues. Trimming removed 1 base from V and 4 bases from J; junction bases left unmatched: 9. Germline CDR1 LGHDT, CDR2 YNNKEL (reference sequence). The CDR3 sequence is CASSQAQTGTITEAFF. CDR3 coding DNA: TGTGCCAGCAGCCAAGCTCAGACAGGGACCATCACTGAAGCTTTCTTT.

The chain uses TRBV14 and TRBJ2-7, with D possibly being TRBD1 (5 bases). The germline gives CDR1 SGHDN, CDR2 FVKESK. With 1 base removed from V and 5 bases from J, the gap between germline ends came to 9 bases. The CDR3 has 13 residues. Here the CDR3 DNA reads TGTGCCAGCAGCCAAGCCAGGGTCCACGAGCAGTACTTC. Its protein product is CASSQARVHEQYF.

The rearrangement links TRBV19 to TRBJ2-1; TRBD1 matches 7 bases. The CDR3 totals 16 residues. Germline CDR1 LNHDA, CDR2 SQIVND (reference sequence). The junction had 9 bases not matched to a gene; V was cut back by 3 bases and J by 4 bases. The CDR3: CASSIRQPGGYNEQFF. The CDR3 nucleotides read TGTGCCAGTAGTATCCGCCAGCCAGGGGGATACAATGAGCAGTTCTTC.

Written as DNA, the CDR3 is TGTGCCAGCAGTCGACAGGGCTTGGGCTATGGCTACACCTTC. It is translated as CASSRQGLGYGYTF. This chain uses TRBV3-1 (or the pseudogene TRBV3-2) with TRBJ1-2; 7 bases line up with TRBD1. The V segment lost 6 bases and the J segment 4 bases; nucleotides outside the gene matches: 8. Germline V gives CDR1 LGHDT, CDR2 YNNKEL (reference sequence). The CDR3 length is 14 residues.

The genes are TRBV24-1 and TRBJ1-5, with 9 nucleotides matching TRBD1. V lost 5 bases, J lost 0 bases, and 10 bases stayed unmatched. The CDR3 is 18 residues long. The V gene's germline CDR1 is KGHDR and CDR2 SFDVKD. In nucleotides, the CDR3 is TGTGCCACCAGTGCGAACAGGGGGCGCCCCTATAGCAATCAGCCCCAGCATTTT. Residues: CATSANRGRPYSNQPQHF.

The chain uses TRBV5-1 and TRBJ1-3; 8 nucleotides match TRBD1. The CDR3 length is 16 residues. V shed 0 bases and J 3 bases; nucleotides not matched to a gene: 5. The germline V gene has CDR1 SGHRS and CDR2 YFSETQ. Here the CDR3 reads CASSLDRGVVGNTIYF. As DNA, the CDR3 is TGCGCCAGCAGCTTGGACAGGGGGGTTGTTGGAAACACCATATATTTT.

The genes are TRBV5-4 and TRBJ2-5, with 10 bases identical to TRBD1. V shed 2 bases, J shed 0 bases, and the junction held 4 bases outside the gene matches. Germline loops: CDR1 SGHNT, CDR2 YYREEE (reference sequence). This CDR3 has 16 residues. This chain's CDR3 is CASSFPGTGDQETQYF. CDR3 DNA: TGTGCCAGCAGCTTCCCCGGGACAGGGGACCAAGAGACCCAGTACTTC.

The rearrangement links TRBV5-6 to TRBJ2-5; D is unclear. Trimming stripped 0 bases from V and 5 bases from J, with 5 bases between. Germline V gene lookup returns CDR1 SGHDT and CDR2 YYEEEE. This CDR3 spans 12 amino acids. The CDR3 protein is CASSLVMETQYF. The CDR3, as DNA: TGTGCCAGCAGCTTGGTTATGGAGACCCAGTACTTC.

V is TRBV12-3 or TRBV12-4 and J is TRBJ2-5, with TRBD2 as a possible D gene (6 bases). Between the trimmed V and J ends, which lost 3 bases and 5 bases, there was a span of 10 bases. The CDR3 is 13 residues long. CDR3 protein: CASSFGTLETQYF. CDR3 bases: TGTGCCAGCAGTTTTGGGACTCTGGAGACCCAGTACTTC.

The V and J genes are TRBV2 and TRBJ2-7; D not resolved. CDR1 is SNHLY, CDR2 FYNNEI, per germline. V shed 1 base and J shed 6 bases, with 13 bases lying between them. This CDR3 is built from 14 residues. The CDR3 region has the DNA TGTGCCAGCAGTGAAGGGTGGGCGCCGTCCGAGCAGTACTTC. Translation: CASSEGWAPSEQYF. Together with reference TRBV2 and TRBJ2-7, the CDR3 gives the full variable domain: EPEVTQTPSHQVTQMGQEVILRCVPISNHLYFYWYRQILGQKVEFLVSFYNNEISEKSEIFDDQFSVERPDGSNFTLKIRSTKLEDSAMYFCASSEGWAPSEQYFGPGTRLTVT.

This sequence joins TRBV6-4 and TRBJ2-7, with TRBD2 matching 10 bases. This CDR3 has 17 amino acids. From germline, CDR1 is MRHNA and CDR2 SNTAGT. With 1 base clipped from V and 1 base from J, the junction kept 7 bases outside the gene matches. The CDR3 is CASSDCWGLANSYEQYF. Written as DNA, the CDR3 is TGTGCCAGCAGTGACTGCTGGGGACTAGCGAATTCCTACGAGCAGTACTTC.

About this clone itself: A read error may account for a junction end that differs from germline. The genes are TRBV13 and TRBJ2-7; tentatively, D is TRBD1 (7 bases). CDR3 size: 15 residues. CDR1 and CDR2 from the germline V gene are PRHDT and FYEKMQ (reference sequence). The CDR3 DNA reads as TGTGCCCGCAGGGCCGGGGGCAGGGGGGTAGGCGAGCAGTACTTC. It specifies CARRAGGRGVGEQYF.

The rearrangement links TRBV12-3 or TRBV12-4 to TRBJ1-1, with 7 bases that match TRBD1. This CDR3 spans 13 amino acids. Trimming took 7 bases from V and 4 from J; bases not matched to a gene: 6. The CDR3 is CASNDRVTTEAFF. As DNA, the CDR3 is TGTGCCAGCAACGACAGGGTGACCACTGAAGCTTTCTTT.

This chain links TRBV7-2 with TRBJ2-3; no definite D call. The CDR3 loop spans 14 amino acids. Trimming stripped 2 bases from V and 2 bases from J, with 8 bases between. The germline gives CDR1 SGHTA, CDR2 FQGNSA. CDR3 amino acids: CASSLRQSTDTQYF. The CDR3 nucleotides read TGTGCCAGCAGCTTAAGACAATCCACAGATACGCAGTATTTT.

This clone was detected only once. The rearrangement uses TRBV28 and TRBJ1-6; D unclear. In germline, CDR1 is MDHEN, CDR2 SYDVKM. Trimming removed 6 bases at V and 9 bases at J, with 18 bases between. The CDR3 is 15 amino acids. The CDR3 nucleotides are TGTGCCAGCAGAGCCCAGGAGGGAACGGTTTCACCCCTCCACTTT. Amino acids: CASRAQEGTVSPLHF.

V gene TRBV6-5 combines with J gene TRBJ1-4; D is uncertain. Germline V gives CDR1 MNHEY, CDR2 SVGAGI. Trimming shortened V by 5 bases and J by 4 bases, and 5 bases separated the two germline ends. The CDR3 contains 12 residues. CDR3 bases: TGTGCCAGCAGTAGCCGTAATGAAAAACTGTTTTTT. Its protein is CASSSRNEKLFF.

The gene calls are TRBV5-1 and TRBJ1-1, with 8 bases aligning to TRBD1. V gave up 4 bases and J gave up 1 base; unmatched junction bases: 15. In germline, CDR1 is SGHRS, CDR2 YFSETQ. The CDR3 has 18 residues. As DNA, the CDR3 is TGCGCCAGCAGCGCCCCGGACAGGGTGAGGTTGGAGAACACTGAAGCTTTCTTT. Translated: CASSAPDRVRLENTEAFF.

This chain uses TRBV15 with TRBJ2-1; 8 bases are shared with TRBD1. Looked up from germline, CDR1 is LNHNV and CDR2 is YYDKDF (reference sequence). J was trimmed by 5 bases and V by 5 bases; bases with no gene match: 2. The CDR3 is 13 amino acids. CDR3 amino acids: CATSRGQDNEQFF. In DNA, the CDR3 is TGTGCCACCAGCCGGGGACAGGACAATGAGCAGTTCTTC.

As DNA, the CDR3 is TGTGCCACCAGCAGAGATCAGGGGCTCTATGGCTACACCTTC. As protein: CATSRDQGLYGYTF. The rearrangement joins TRBV15 to TRBJ1-2; possible D gene TRBD1, 6 bases. Trimming pared 0 bases from V and 4 bases from J, leaving 9 bases between. From germline, CDR1 is LNHNV and CDR2 YYDKDF (reference sequence). The CDR3 loop spans 14 amino acids.

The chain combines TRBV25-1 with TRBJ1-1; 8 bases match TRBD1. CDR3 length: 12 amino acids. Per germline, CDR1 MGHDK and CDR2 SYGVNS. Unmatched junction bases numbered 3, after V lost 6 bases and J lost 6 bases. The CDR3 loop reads CASRTGGSEAFF. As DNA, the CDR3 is TGTGCCAGCAGAACAGGGGGATCTGAAGCTTTCTTT.

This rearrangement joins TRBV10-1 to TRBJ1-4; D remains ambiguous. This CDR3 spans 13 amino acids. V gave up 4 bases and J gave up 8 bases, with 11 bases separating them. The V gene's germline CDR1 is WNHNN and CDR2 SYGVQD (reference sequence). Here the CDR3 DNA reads TGCGCCAGCAGTGTCCAAGGAGACGAAAAACTGTTTTTT. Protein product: CASSVQGDEKLFF.

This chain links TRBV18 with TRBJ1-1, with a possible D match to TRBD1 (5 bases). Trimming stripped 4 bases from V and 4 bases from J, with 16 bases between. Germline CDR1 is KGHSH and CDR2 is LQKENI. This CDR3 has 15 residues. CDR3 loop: CASSRSWEGATEAFF. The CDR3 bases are TGTGCCAGCTCACGGTCTTGGGAAGGGGCCACTGAAGCTTTCTTT.

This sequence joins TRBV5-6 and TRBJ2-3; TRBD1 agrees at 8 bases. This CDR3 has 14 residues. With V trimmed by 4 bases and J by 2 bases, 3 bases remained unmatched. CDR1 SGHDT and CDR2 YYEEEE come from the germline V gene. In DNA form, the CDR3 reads TGTGCCAGCAGCCCAGGGGGCCCCACAGATACGCAGTATTTT. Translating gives CASSPGGPTDTQYF.